The 23 T cell receptor beta chains listed next were all sequenced from one sample in a study of T cells in Graves' hyperthyroidism and ophthalmopathy. Amplification targeted TCR beta CDR3 regions from RNA transcripts. The HTBI primer set served for first-round RT-PCR of the TCR CDR3. TCRdb reprocessed the multiplex PCR reads via MiXCR and lists one record per CDR3 protein. Of over 150,000 distinct CDR3 sequences in the sample, about 15% are singletons; the top ten hold 40% to 65%. The sample was blood. The origin of the receptors is a woman between 45 and 65 years old with Graves' hyperthyroidism.

This clonotype appeared many times. The chain has TRBV20-1 and TRBJ2-7; D might be TRBD1 (6 bases). Germline V gene data show CDR1 as DFQATT and CDR2 as SNEGSKA (reference sequence). V lost 3 bases and J 5 bases, leaving 20 bases between the germline ends. The CDR3 consists of 15 residues. In nucleotides, the CDR3 is TGCAGTGCTAGCCCCTCGACAGGACCAGGGGACGAGCAGTACTTC. Its translation is CSASPSTGPGDEQYF.

This clonotype was detected ten times or more. The chain uses TRBV3-1 and TRBJ1-2; D gene ambiguous. The CDR3 runs 15 residues. Germline V gene data show CDR1 as LGHDT and CDR2 as YNNKEL (reference sequence). Trimming removed 6 bases from V and 6 bases from J, with 20 bases in between. This CDR3 is CASRHGSQIQHGYTF. DNA for the CDR3: TGTGCCAGCAGACACGGGTCCCAAATCCAACATGGCTACACCTTC.

This clonotype was detected many times. The V gene is TRBV27, the J gene TRBJ2-7; D not resolved. Germline V lookup: CDR1 MNHEY, CDR2 SMNVEV (reference sequence). The CDR3 is 14 amino acids. Trimming left V 10 bases short and J 0 bases short, with 16 bases between. DNA for the CDR3: TGTGCCACCCGAAACCCCTATACCTCCTACGAGCAGTACTTC. Translation: CATRNPYTSYEQYF.

The J gene is TRBJ1-1, the V gene TRBV5-1; no reliable D call. This CDR3 is built from 15 residues. The germline V and J ends were trimmed by 9 bases and 1 base, with 19 bases remaining between them. Germline V gene lookup returns CDR1 SGHRS and CDR2 YFSETQ. CDR3 protein: CANTLGGRSNTEAFF. CDR3 bases: TGCGCCAACACCCTTGGTGGGAGATCGAACACTGAAGCTTTCTTT.

The table lists this clonotype with many counts. The chain is built from TRBV5-6 and TRBJ2-2; D perhaps matches TRBD1 (5 bases). This CDR3 region has 16 residues. CDR1 SGHDT and CDR2 YYEEEE come from the germline V gene. The germline V and J ends were trimmed by 2 bases and 5 bases, with 16 bases remaining between them. In DNA form, the CDR3 reads TGTGCCAGCAGCTTTGGAGCAGGGCTTCTTACCGGGGAGCTGTTTTTT. Protein sequence: CASSFGAGLLTGELFF.

This clonotype was counted at least ten times. This chain links TRBV7-6 with TRBJ2-1; TRBD2 agrees at 12 bases. The CDR3 covers 16 residues. Looked up from germline, CDR1 is SGHVS and CDR2 is FNYEAQ. V trimming: 5 bases; J trimming: 0 bases; junction bases outside the gene matches: 2. Written as DNA, the CDR3 is TGTGCCAGCAGCCCGACTAGCGGGAGCTCCTACAATGAGCAGTTCTTC. Translated, it gives CASSPTSGSSYNEQFF.

This clonotype was picked up many times. The CDR3 region has the DNA TGTGCCAGCTCACCGGGACAGGGGACGCAAGAGACCCAGTACTTC. Translated: CASSPGQGTQETQYF. V gene TRBV18 combines with J gene TRBJ2-5; 10 positions agree with TRBD1. The J segment lost 2 bases and the V segment lost 3 bases, leaving 3 bases of the junction unmatched. The germline V gene encodes CDR1 KGHSH and CDR2 LQKENI. This CDR3 is 15 amino acids long.

This clonotype showed up many times. The rearrangement joins TRBV2 to TRBJ1-5, with D tentatively TRBD1 (5 bases). The CDR3 runs to 15 residues. Trimming shortened V by 7 bases and J by 2 bases, and 15 bases separated the two germline ends. The V gene's germline CDR1 is SNHLY and CDR2 FYNNEI. CDR3 protein: CASMAGHGGNQPQHF. In DNA, the CDR3 is TGTGCCAGCATGGCGGGGCACGGGGGCAATCAGCCCCAGCATTTT.

This clonotype occurred many times. The chain recombines TRBV29-1 with TRBJ1-2, with a possible D match to TRBD1 (6 bases). Trimming removed 4 bases at V and 8 bases at J, with 26 bases between. The CDR3 is 16 amino acids. In germline, CDR1 is SQVTM, CDR2 ANQGSEA. CDR3 coding DNA: TGCAGCGTTGGCCCCCTAGGAGACAGGCACAGTCAAGGCTACACCTTC. The encoded protein is CSVGPLGDRHSQGYTF.

This clonotype was detected only a few times. The genes are TRBV5-1 and TRBJ2-1, with 9 bases matching TRBD1. Germline V gene data show CDR1 as SGHRS and CDR2 as YFSETQ. CDR3 length: 15 residues. J lost 3 bases, V lost 3 bases, and 4 bases had no gene match. Here the CDR3 reads CASSWTGVDYNEQFF. The CDR3 region has the DNA TGCGCCAGCAGCTGGACAGGGGTGGACTACAATGAGCAGTTCTTC.

CDR3 sequence (DNA): TGTGCCAGCAGCTTGGTGGCAGGCTATGGCTACACCTTC. It encodes CASSLVAGYGYTF. The chain links TRBV5-5 to TRBJ1-2; D not resolved. This CDR3 has 13 residues. Germline loops: CDR1 SGHKS, CDR2 YYEKEE (reference sequence). The germline V and J ends were trimmed by 0 bases and 4 bases, with 7 bases remaining between them.

A note on this clonotype: A much bigger clone sits one base away, suggesting this may be a read error. The chain couples TRBV20-1 to TRBJ2-2; D is tentatively TRBD1 or TRBD2 (5 bases each). The germline CDR1 and CDR2 sequences are DFQATT and SNEGSKA (reference sequence). The V gene lost 3 bases and the J gene lost 4 bases, with 18 bases spanning the gap. The CDR3 covers 16 residues. The CDR3 spells CSARGRGAALTGELFF. The CDR3 nucleotides are TGCAGTGCTAGGGGGAGAGGGGCGGCGCTCACCGGGGAGCTGTTTTTT.

Many counts were recorded for this clonotype. This chain connects TRBV12-3 or TRBV12-4 to TRBJ2-5, with 11 bases matching TRBD2. This CDR3 region has 15 residues. With V trimmed by 2 bases and J by 3 bases, 2 bases remained unmatched. Here the CDR3 DNA reads TGTGCCAGCAGTTTACTGACTAGCGGGAAAGAGACCCAGTACTTC. Protein product: CASSLLTSGKETQYF.

This clonotype has a handful of counts. The rearrangement uses TRBV24-1 and TRBJ2-1; D gene uncertain. Between the trimmed V and J ends, which lost 5 bases and 0 bases, there was a span of 13 bases. The CDR3 consists of 16 residues. CDR1 and CDR2 (germline): KGHDR, SFDVKD. CDR3 loop: CATSADPGSSYNEQFF. For the CDR3, the DNA is TGTGCCACCAGTGCTGACCCGGGTAGCTCCTACAATGAGCAGTTCTTC.

This clonotype was detected many times. This chain connects TRBV7-9 to TRBJ2-7; unclear D gene. The CDR3 is 14 amino acids. CDR1 is SEHNR and CDR2 is FQNEAQ in the germline V gene (reference sequence). With 4 bases removed from V and 3 bases from J, the gap between germline ends came to 13 bases. In DNA, the CDR3 is TGTGCCAGCAGCTCAGAGACGAGGAACTACGAGCAGTACTTC. Translation gives CASSSETRNYEQYF.

The CDR3 DNA reads as TGTGCCAGCAGCCGGGACAGGGGGCGTGAGCAGTTCTTC. Encoded protein: CASSRDRGREQFF. This chain uses TRBV7-3 with TRBJ2-1; 12 bases line up with TRBD1. V dropped 5 bases and J dropped 9; count of bases not matched to a gene: 2. Germline CDR1 SGHTA, CDR2 FQGTGA. The CDR3 spans 13 residues.

As to this clonotype: A clone one base away is much larger, so this may be a read error. The J gene is TRBJ2-1, the V gene TRBV4-2, with 7 bases fitting TRBD2. The J call is doubtful: the DNA matches TRBJ2-7 better. CDR1 and CDR2 (germline): LGHNA, YNFKEQ. This CDR3 contains 16 residues. The chain's CDR3 is CASSQFRTRDYNEQYF. The CDR3 DNA reads TGTGCCAGCAGCCAATTCCGGACTAGAGACTACAATGAGCAGTACTTC.

The rearrangement uses TRBV15 and TRBJ2-5, with 9 positions matching TRBD2. This CDR3 has 15 residues. The germline V gene has CDR1 LNHNV and CDR2 YYDKDF (reference sequence). Trimming took 5 bases from V and 6 from J; bases not matched to a gene: 10. CDR3 sequence (DNA): TGTGCCACCAGCGCACCAGCGGGAGGCAAGAAGACCCAGTACTTC. Amino acids: CATSAPAGGKKTQYF.

This clonotype was detected a few times. The chain couples TRBV28 to TRBJ2-7, with D tentatively TRBD2 (5 bases). In germline, CDR1 is MDHEN, CDR2 SYDVKM. The V end lost 6 bases, the J end lost 3 bases, and 15 bases lay between the germline ends. The CDR3 has 14 residues. The CDR3 region is CASRRRGSSYEQYF. DNA of the CDR3: TGTGCCAGCAGGCGGCGAGGGAGTAGCTACGAGCAGTACTTC.

This clonotype occurred a few times. Possible read error: a much larger clone is one base away. This chain uses TRBV27 with TRBJ1-2; D possibly corresponds to TRBD1 (6 bases). The germline gives CDR1 MNHEY, CDR2 SMNVEV (reference sequence). The CDR3 loop spans 16 amino acids. CDR3 in amino acids: CASSSPSQGGLYSYTF. CDR3 DNA: TGTGCCAGCAGTTCGCCCTCACAGGGTGGCCTCTATAGCTACACCTTC.

This clonotype was seen at least ten times. V gene TRBV13 combines with J gene TRBJ2-1; 10 nucleotides align to TRBD2. The junction had 10 bases not matched to a gene; V was cut back by 5 bases and J by 6 bases. This CDR3 has 16 amino acids. CDR1 PRHDT and CDR2 FYEKMQ come from the germline V gene (reference sequence). CDR3 protein: CASSLLSSGGFNEQFF. CDR3 coding DNA: TGTGCCAGCAGCCTACTGTCTAGCGGGGGCTTCAATGAGCAGTTCTTC.

This clonotype appeared many times. The rearrangement links TRBV27 to TRBJ2-7; D is unresolved. This CDR3 region has 12 residues. CDR1 and CDR2 (germline): MNHEY, SMNVEV (reference sequence). Trimming shortened V by 4 bases and J by 6 bases, and 10 bases separated the two germline ends. CDR3 amino acids: CASSSLGFEQYF. The CDR3 DNA is TGTGCCAGCAGTTCGCTCGGGTTCGAGCAGTACTTC.

This clonotype came up many times. This rearrangement joins TRBV6-1 to TRBJ1-4, with D possibly matching TRBD1 (5 bases). The germline gives CDR1 MNHNS, CDR2 SASEGT. The CDR3 covers 13 residues. V was clipped by 7 bases and J by 4 bases, with 10 bases between them. Here the CDR3 DNA reads TGTGCCAGCACGAGGGGCGGTAATGAAAAACTGTTTTTT. Amino acid sequence: CASTRGGNEKLFF.